A single sample gave rise to the 23 T cell receptor beta chains below, sequenced in a study of blood T cell repertoires in COVID-19. The repertoire was sequenced with immunoSEQ multiplex PCR; TCRdb's copy has only in-frame clones and lacks some. The sample shows 75,000 to 85,000 clones, about 90% of them seen only once. Material: peripheral blood. The receptors here all came from a middle-aged man with active COVID-19.

The chain has TRBV28 and TRBJ2-7, with TRBD1 matching over 9 bases. CDR1 MDHEN and CDR2 SYDVKM come from the germline V gene. The CDR3 runs 15 residues. V shed 4 bases, J shed 6 bases, and the junction held 10 bases outside the gene matches. CDR3 protein: CASSSSGTGKREQYF. As DNA, the CDR3 is TGTGCCAGCAGTTCTTCCGGGACAGGGAAGCGCGAGCAGTACTTC.

The V call is TRBV5-4, the J call TRBJ1-2; 12 bases are shared with TRBD1. With 3 bases clipped from V and 3 bases from J, the junction kept 6 bases outside the gene matches. The V gene's germline CDR1 is SGHNT and CDR2 YYREEE (reference sequence). The CDR3 loop spans 16 amino acids. CDR3 DNA: TGTGCCAGCAGCTGGGGACAGGGGGCGTATGACTATGGCTACACCTTC. This gives the protein CASSWGQGAYDYGYTF. The variable domain in full, with the rest retrieved from reference TRBV5-4 and TRBJ1-2, is ETGVTQSPTHLIKTRGQQVTLRCSSQSGHNTVSWYQQALGQGPQFIFQYYREEENGRGNFPPRFSGLQFPNYSSELNVNALELDDSALYLCASSWGQGAYDYGYTFGSGTRLTVV.

The chain has TRBV5-3 and TRBJ2-7; 7 bases map to TRBD1. TRBV5-3 is classed as an ORF, of uncertain function. This CDR3 is 17 amino acids long. V shed 4 bases and J 3 bases; nucleotides not matched to a gene: 16. The CDR3 DNA sequence: TGTGCCAGAAGCCCCTGGGACAGCCTCCGAGGGAACTACGAGCAGTACTTC. Translated: CARSPWDSLRGNYEQYF.

The CDR3 sequence: CASSLVGLEQFF. CDR3 DNA sequence: TGTGCCAGCAGCTTGGTAGGACTTGAGCAGTTCTTC. V is TRBV5-8 and J is TRBJ2-1, with D possibly being TRBD2 (5 bases). V lost 0 bases to trimming and J lost 9 bases, with 7 bases between them. The CDR3 is 12 residues long. Germline values: CDR1 SGHTS, CDR2 YDEGEE.

CDR3 sequence reads: CATQGDSYEQYF. The CDR3 coding sequence is TGTGCCACCCAGGGCGACTCCTACGAGCAGTACTTC. This chain joins TRBV24-1 and TRBJ2-7; D possibly corresponds to TRBD1 (5 bases). The V and J ends lost 9 bases and 0 bases respectively, with 8 bases between them. Germline V gene data show CDR1 as KGHDR and CDR2 as SFDVKD. CDR3 length: 12 residues.

This chain connects TRBV6-5 to TRBJ1-1; D ambiguous. The CDR3 extends over 14 amino acids. Germline V lookup: CDR1 MNHEY, CDR2 SVGAGI. V lost 8 bases, J lost 1 base, and 14 bases lay in between. The CDR3 region has the DNA TGTGCCAGCTGCCGGCGCCGAGGGAACACTGAAGCTTTCTTT. Translation gives CASCRRRGNTEAFF.

J is TRBJ1-3 and V is TRBV6-5, with TRBD1 as a possible D gene (6 bases). V lost 7 bases and J 2 bases, leaving 12 bases between the germline ends. From germline, CDR1 is MNHEY and CDR2 SVGAGI. The CDR3 is 14 residues long. The CDR3 sequence: CASIDRQAGNTIYF. The CDR3, as DNA: TGTGCCAGCATCGATCGACAGGCTGGAAACACCATATATTTT.

This sequence joins TRBV5-1 and TRBJ1-5; 9 bases map to TRBD1. Germline assignment: CDR1 SGHRS and CDR2 YFSETQ. V was pared by 4 bases and J by 7 bases, with 9 bases of the junction left unmatched. This CDR3 comprises 15 residues. The CDR3 sequence is CASSPGTGKEQPQHF. For the CDR3, the DNA is TGCGCCAGCAGCCCTGGGACAGGGAAGGAGCAGCCCCAGCATTTT.

This chain links TRBV7-9 with TRBJ1-1; D perhaps matches TRBD1 (6 bases). CDR1 and CDR2 (germline): SEHNR, FQNEAQ (reference sequence). The CDR3 spans 12 residues. Trimming took off 5 bases at V and 10 bases at J, with 14 bases between the two ends. CDR3 sequence reads: CASSLGTLIAFF. In nucleotides, the CDR3 is TGTGCCAGCAGCCTCGGGACACTCATAGCTTTCTTT.

This sequence joins TRBV19 and TRBJ1-1; 7 bases match TRBD1. This CDR3 contains 14 residues. The V segment lost 9 bases and the J segment 4 bases; nucleotides outside the gene matches: 11. CDR1 and CDR2 (germline): LNHDA, SQIVND (reference sequence). The CDR3 loop reads CASQGVLWGTEAFF. In DNA, the CDR3 is TGTGCCAGCCAGGGGGTCCTTTGGGGCACTGAAGCTTTCTTT.

CDR3 nucleotide sequence: TGTGCCAGCAGTCGTCGCGGGTCCCCCGAGCAGTACTTC. Translation: CASSRRGSPEQYF. The chain combines TRBV6-5 with TRBJ2-7, with D tentatively TRBD2 (5 bases). The CDR3 runs 13 residues. The germline V gene has CDR1 MNHEY and CDR2 SVGAGI. Trimming cost V 5 bases and J 6 bases, with 14 bases left between them.

This chain links TRBV5-1 with TRBJ2-3; D is possibly TRBD1 (6 bases). This CDR3 has 15 residues. Trimming left V 8 bases short and J 4 bases short, with 20 bases between. Germline lookup yields CDR1 SGHRS and CDR2 YFSETQ. The DNA for the CDR3 is TGCGCCAGTGCGCAACAGGGAATTTTTGCAGATACGCAGTATTTT. Residues: CASAQQGIFADTQYF.

The rearrangement links TRBV7-2 to TRBJ2-5; TRBD2 aligns across 9 bases. From germline, CDR1 is SGHTA and CDR2 FQGNSA. Trimming at V came to 4 bases and at J to 5 bases, leaving 5 bases not matched to a gene. The CDR3 sequence is 14 residues long. CDR3 nucleotide sequence: TGTGCCAGCAGCTCACTAGCGGGTGTCGAGACCCAGTACTTC. Translation: CASSSLAGVETQYF.

Only one count was recorded for this clone. The rearrangement uses TRBV28 and TRBJ1-1; a possible D gene is TRBD1 (6 bases). The germline V and J ends were trimmed by 5 bases and 0 bases, with 16 bases remaining between them. The CDR3 consists of 16 residues. The germline gives CDR1 MDHEN, CDR2 SYDVKM. CDR3 coding DNA: TGTGCCAGCAGTCCTTTTCGGACAGCCATGAACACTGAAGCTTTCTTT. This gives the protein CASSPFRTAMNTEAFF.

V is TRBV5-1 and J is TRBJ2-7; TRBD2 agrees at 8 bases. The CDR3 runs 14 residues. J was trimmed by 4 bases and V by 3 bases; bases with no gene match: 6. The germline CDR1 and CDR2 sequences are SGHRS and YFSETQ. This CDR3 reads CASSSVGLEYEQYF. CDR3 coding DNA: TGCGCCAGCAGCTCGGTGGGACTAGAATACGAGCAGTACTTC.

The rearrangement joins TRBV10-3 to TRBJ1-4, with D unresolved. Germline V gene lookup returns CDR1 ENHRY and CDR2 SYGVKD. CDR3 length: 13 amino acids. Trimming shortened V by 10 bases and J by 3 bases, and 12 bases separated the two germline ends. This CDR3 reads CATRRAPNEKLFF. In nucleotides, the CDR3 is TGTGCCACGAGGCGGGCGCCTAATGAAAAACTGTTTTTT.

The rearrangement joins TRBV29-1 to TRBJ1-1; D perhaps matches TRBD1 (5 bases). CDR1 and CDR2 from the germline V gene are SQVTM and ANQGSEA. Trimming took 0 bases from V and 10 from J, leaving 12 bases between them. The CDR3 covers 12 residues. The CDR3 region is CSVEDGGVVAFF. The CDR3 bases are TGCAGCGTTGAAGATGGAGGGGTTGTAGCTTTCTTT.

This chain joins TRBV19 and TRBJ2-3; D might be TRBD2 (6 bases). This CDR3 region has 13 residues. The germline gives CDR1 LNHDA, CDR2 SQIVND (reference sequence). V was clipped by 5 bases and J by 0 bases, with 6 bases between them. CDR3 nucleotide sequence: TGTGCCAGTAGTGGGACTAGCACAGATACGCAGTATTTT. It is translated as CASSGTSTDTQYF.

The gene calls are TRBV6-5 and TRBJ2-3; 8 bases agree with TRBD2. This CDR3 contains 15 residues. The germline gives CDR1 MNHEY, CDR2 SVGAGI. V was pared by 6 bases and J by 7 bases, with 12 bases of the junction left unmatched. The DNA of the CDR3 is TGTGCCAGCAGGGACTTCGGGGGGGGTATACATACGCAGTATTTT. Its translation: CASRDFGGGIHTQYF.

The genes are TRBV7-2 and TRBJ1-6; 7 nucleotides agree with TRBD1. The germline gives CDR1 SGHTA, CDR2 FQGNSA. J was trimmed by 6 bases and V by 7 bases; bases with no gene match: 9. This CDR3 contains 15 residues. The CDR3 protein is CASTANRGGNSPLHF. CDR3 in DNA: TGTGCCAGCACCGCGAACAGGGGTGGTAATTCACCCCTCCACTTT.

This clone was picked up one time. The gene calls are TRBV5-5 and TRBJ1-3; D is perhaps TRBD1 (5 bases). V was clipped by 0 bases and J by 6 bases, with 16 bases between them. Germline CDR1 and CDR2: SGHKS and YYEKEE (reference sequence). The CDR3 runs 16 residues. This CDR3 is CASSLVSGQAENTIYF. For the CDR3, the DNA is TGTGCCAGCAGCTTGGTTTCAGGGCAGGCCGAAAACACCATATATTTT. Using reference TRBV5-5 and TRBJ1-3 for the parts outside the CDR3, the full variable domain is DAGVTQSPTHLIKTRGQQVTLRCSPISGHKSVSWYQQVLGQGPQFIFQYYEKEERGRGNFPDRFSARQFPNYSSELNVNALLLGDSALYLCASSLVSGQAENTIYFGEGSWLTVV.

This sequence joins TRBV7-2 and TRBJ2-7; D uncertain. CDR1 is SGHTA, CDR2 FQGNSA, per germline. This CDR3 has 13 amino acids. With 4 bases removed from V and 0 bases from J, the gap between germline ends came to 7 bases. Here the CDR3 reads CASSWSSSYEQYF. DNA of the CDR3: TGTGCCAGCAGCTGGTCGAGCTCCTACGAGCAGTACTTC.

This clone was recorded once. The rearrangement links TRBV6-2 or TRBV6-3 to TRBJ2-1; tentatively, D is TRBD1 (5 bases). Trimming stripped 5 bases from V and 8 bases from J, with 10 bases between. Looked up from germline, CDR1 is MNHEY and CDR2 is SVGEGT. CDR3 length: 12 residues. This CDR3 is CASSILGDEQFF. In DNA, the CDR3 is TGTGCCAGCAGTATATTAGGGGATGAGCAGTTCTTC.